The 8 T cell receptor beta chains in this list originate from one sample, sequenced in a study of CD8+ T cells in alopecia areata. Extracted from the samples, RNA was reverse transcribed into cDNA to serve as the sequencing template. Some clones are missing from TCRdb's copy, which holds only in-frame ones; the method was immunoSEQ multiplex PCR. The profile shows 130,000 to 150,000 clones, approximately 50% of them singletons. Sequences were derived from CD4+ T cells sorted from blood, sampled at week 0. The receptors derive from a human donor with alopecia areata.

The rearrangement links TRBV7-6 to TRBJ2-1; no definite D call. Germline V CDR1 and CDR2: SGHVS, FNYEAQ. This CDR3 has 18 residues. The germline V and J ends were trimmed by 1 base and 6 bases, with 22 bases remaining between them. The CDR3 sequence is CASSLVYSPARPRNEQFF. The CDR3 DNA follows: TGTGCCAGCAGCTTAGTGTACAGCCCCGCCCGGCCCCGCAATGAGCAGTTCTTC.

This clone was recorded only once. Other DNA sequences in this sample translate to the same CDR3. The chain couples TRBV5-1 to TRBJ1-2, with 8 bases matching TRBD1. The CDR3 spans 14 residues. In germline, CDR1 is SGHRS, CDR2 YFSETQ. J lost 2 bases, V lost 0 bases, and 0 bases had no gene match. CDR3 in amino acids: CASSLGQGNYGYTF. In DNA, the CDR3 is TGCGCCAGCAGCTTGGGACAGGGGAACTATGGCTACACCTTC.

The V call is TRBV10-3, the J call TRBJ2-7; TRBD1 might be the D (6 bases). The germline V and J ends were trimmed by 0 bases and 6 bases, with 9 bases remaining between them. This CDR3 contains 13 residues. Germline CDR1 is ENHRY and CDR2 is SYGVKD. Here the CDR3 reads CAISESGAPEQYF. The CDR3 nucleotides are TGTGCCATCAGTGAGTCGGGGGCCCCCGAGCAGTACTTC.

The genes are TRBV29-1 and TRBJ2-5; D gene unclear. The CDR3 has 12 amino acids. V was shortened by 1 base and J by 5 bases, with 8 bases between the two germline ends. Germline lookup yields CDR1 SQVTM and CDR2 ANQGSEA. The CDR3 protein is CSVEGLMETQYF. DNA for the CDR3: TGCAGCGTTGAAGGCCTCATGGAGACCCAGTACTTC.

The chain joins TRBV18 to TRBJ2-2; 10 bases align to TRBD2. The germline gives CDR1 KGHSH, CDR2 LQKENI. This CDR3 is built from 16 residues. With V trimmed by 1 base and J by 5 bases, 4 bases remained unmatched. CDR3 amino acids: CASSPRSLAGTGELFF. The CDR3 DNA reads as TGTGCCAGCTCACCACGCTCACTAGCGGGAACCGGGGAGCTGTTTTTT.

The sample holds one count of this clone. The rearrangement joins TRBV5-1 to TRBJ2-4; the D is unclear. The V end lost 4 bases, the J end lost 7 bases, and 12 bases lay between the germline ends. The CDR3 consists of 13 residues. Germline CDR1 reads SGHRS; CDR2 reads YFSETQ. CDR3 sequence (DNA): TGCGCCAGCAGCGACCGGGTTTTGAACATTCAGTACTTC. It yields the protein CASSDRVLNIQYF.

This clone has just a few counts. The gene calls are TRBV29-1 and TRBJ2-3, with unresolved D. From germline, CDR1 is SQVTM and CDR2 ANQGSEA. Trimming stripped 6 bases from V and 5 bases from J, with 18 bases between. The CDR3 sequence is 14 residues long. The CDR3 reads CSVLRANGLDTQYF. The CDR3 DNA reads TGCAGCGTACTCCGGGCTAACGGGTTAGATACGCAGTATTTT.

A few counts support this clone. The CDR3 region has the DNA TGTGCCAGCAGCCTGGGACCTGGAAACACCATATATTTT. Residues: CASSLGPGNTIYF. J is TRBJ1-3 and V is TRBV5-6; possibly TRBD1 for D (5 bases). Trimming took off 4 bases at V and 2 bases at J, with 7 bases between the two ends. Germline lookup yields CDR1 SGHDT and CDR2 YYEEEE. This CDR3 contains 13 residues.